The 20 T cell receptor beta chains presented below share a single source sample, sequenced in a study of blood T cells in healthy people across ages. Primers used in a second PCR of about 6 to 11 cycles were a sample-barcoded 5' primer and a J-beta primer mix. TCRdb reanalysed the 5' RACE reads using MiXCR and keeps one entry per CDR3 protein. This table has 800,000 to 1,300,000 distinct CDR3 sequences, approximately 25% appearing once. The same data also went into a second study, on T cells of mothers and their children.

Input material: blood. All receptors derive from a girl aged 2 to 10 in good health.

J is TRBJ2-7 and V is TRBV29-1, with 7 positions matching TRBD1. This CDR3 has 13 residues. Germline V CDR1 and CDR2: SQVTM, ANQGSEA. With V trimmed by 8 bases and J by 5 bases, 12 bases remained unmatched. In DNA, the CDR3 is TGCAGCACCGCGTTGACAGGGACGGACGAGCAGTACTTC. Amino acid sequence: CSTALTGTDEQYF.

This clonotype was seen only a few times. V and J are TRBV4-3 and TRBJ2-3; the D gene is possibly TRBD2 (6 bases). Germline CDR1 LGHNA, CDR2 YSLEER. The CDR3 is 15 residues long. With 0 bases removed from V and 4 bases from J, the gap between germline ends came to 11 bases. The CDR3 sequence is CASSQDGRRADTQYF. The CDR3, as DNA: TGCGCCAGCAGCCAAGATGGGAGGAGGGCAGATACGCAGTATTTT.

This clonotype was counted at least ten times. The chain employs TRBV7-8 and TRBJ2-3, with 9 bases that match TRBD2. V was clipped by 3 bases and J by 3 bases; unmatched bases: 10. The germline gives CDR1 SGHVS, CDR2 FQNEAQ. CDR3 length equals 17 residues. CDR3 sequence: CASSFPSGALLTDTQYF. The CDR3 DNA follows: TGTGCCAGCAGCTTCCCTAGCGGGGCTCTACTGACAGATACGCAGTATTTT. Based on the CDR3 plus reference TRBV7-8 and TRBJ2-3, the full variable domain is GAGVSQSPRYKVAKRGQDVALRCDPISGHVSLFWYQQALGQGPEFLTYFQNEAQLDKSGLPSDRFFAERPEGSVSTLKIQRTQQEDSAVYLCASSFPSGALLTDTQYFGPGTRLTVL.

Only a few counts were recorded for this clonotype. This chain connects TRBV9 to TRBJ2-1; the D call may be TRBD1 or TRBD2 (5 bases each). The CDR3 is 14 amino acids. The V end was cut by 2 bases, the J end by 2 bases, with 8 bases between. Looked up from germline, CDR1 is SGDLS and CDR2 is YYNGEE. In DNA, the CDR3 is TGTGCCAGCAGCGTGGGGGAACCCTACAATGAGCAGTTCTTC. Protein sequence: CASSVGEPYNEQFF.

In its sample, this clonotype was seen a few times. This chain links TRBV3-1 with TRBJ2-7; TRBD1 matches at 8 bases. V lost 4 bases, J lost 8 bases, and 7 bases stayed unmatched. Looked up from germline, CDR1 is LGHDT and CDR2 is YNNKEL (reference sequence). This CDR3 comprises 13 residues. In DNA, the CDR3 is TGTGCCAGCAGCCCCGGACAGGGTGTAAAGCAGTACTTC. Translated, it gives CASSPGQGVKQYF.

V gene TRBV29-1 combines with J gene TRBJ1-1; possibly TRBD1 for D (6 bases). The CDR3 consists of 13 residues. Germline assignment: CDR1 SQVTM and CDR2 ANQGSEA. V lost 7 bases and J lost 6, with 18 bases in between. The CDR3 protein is CSAEGGLGSEAFF. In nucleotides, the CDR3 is TGCAGCGCAGAGGGGGGGCTTGGATCTGAAGCTTTCTTT.

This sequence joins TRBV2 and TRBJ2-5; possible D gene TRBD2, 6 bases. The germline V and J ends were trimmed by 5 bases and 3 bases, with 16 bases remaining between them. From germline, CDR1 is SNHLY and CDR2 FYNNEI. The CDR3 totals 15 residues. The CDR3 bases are TGTGCCAGCAGTAGCAGACTAGGGGATAAAGAGACCCAGTACTTC. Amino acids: CASSSRLGDKETQYF.

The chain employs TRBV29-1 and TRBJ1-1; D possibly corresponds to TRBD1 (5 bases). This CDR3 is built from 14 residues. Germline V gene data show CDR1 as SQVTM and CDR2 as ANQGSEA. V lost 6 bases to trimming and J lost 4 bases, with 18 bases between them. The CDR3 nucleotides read TGCAGCGTCTCACCCGGGGGAGGAGGCACTGAAGCTTTCTTT. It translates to CSVSPGGGGTEAFF.

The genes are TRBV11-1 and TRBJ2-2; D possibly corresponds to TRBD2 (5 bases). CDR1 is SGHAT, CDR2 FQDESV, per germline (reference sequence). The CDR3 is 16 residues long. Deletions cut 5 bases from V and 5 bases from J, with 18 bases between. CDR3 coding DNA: TGTGCCAGCAGCCACGAGTCGAGGGCGAGGACCGGGGAGCTGTTTTTT. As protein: CASSHESRARTGELFF. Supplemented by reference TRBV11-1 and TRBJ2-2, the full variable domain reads EAEVAQSPRYKITEKSQAVAFWCDPISGHATLYWYRQILGQGPELLVQFQDESVVDDSQLPKDRFSAERLKGVDSTLKIQPAELGDSAMYLCASSHESRARTGELFFGEGSRLTVL.

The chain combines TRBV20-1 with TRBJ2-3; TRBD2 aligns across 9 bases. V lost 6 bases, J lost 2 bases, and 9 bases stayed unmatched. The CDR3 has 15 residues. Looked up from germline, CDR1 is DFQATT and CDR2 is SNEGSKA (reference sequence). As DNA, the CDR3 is TGCAGTGCCTTCGAGCTAGCGGGGACCACAGATACGCAGTATTTT. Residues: CSAFELAGTTDTQYF.

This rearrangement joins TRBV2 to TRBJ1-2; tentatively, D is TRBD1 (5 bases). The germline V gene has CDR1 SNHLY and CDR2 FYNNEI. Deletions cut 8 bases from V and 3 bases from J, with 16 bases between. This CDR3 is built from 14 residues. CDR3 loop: CASEGTDTDYGYTF. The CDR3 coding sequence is TGTGCCAGCGAAGGGACGGACACCGACTATGGCTACACCTTC.

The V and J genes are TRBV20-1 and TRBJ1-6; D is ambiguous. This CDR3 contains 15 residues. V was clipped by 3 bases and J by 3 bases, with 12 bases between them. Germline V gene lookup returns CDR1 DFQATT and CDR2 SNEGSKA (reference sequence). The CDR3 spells CSASADSSYNSPLHF. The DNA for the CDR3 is TGCAGTGCTAGCGCCGATTCGAGCTATAATTCACCCCTCCACTTT.

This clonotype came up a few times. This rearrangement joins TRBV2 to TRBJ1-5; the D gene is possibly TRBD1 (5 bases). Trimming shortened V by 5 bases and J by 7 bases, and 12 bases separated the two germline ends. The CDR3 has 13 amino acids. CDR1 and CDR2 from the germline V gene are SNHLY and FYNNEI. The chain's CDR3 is CASSIGQGQPQHF. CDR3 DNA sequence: TGTGCCAGCAGTATAGGGCAGGGACAGCCCCAGCATTTT.

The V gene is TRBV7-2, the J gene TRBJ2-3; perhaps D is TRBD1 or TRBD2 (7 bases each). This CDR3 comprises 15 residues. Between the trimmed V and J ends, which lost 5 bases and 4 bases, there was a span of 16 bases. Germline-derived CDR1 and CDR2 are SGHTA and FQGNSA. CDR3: CASSPGGARSDTQYF. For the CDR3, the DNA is TGTGCCAGCAGCCCAGGGGGGGCGCGTTCAGATACGCAGTATTTT.

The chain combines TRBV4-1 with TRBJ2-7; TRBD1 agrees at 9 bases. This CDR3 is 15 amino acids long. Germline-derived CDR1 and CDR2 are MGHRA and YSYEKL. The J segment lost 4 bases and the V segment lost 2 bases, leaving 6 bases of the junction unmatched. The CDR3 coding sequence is TGCGCCAGCAGCCAACCGGGACAGGGAGTGTACGAGCAGTACTTC. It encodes CASSQPGQGVYEQYF.

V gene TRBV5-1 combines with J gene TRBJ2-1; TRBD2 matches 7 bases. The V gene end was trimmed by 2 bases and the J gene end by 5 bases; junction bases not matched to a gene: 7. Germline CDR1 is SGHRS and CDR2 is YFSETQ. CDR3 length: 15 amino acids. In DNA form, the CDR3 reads TGCGCCAGCAGCTTAAAACTAGCGCGAAACAATGAGCAGTTCTTC. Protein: CASSLKLARNNEQFF. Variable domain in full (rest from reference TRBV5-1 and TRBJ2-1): KAGVTQTPRYLIKTRGQQVTLSCSPISGHRSVSWYQQTPGQGLQFLFEYFSETQRNKGNFPGRFSGRQFSNSRSEMNVSTLELGDSALYLCASSLKLARNNEQFFGPGTRLTVL.

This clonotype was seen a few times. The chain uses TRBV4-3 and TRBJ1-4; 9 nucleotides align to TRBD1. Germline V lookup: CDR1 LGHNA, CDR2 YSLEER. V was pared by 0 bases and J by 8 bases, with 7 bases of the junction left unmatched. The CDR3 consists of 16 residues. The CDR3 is CASSQDRGTGFEKLFF. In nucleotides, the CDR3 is TGCGCCAGCAGCCAAGATCGGGGGACAGGGTTCGAAAAACTGTTTTTT.

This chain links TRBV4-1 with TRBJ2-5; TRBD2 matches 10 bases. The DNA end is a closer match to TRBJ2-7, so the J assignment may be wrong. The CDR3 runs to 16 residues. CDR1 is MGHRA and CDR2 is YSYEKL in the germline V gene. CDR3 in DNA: TGCGCCAGCAGCCAAGAAGGACTAGCGGACCCCTACGAGCAGTACTTC. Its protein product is CASSQEGLADPYEQYF.

CDR3 in amino acids: CASSDVGRGLFF. The CDR3 region has the DNA TGTGCCAGCAGTGACGTAGGGCGGGGACTGTTTTTT. The rearrangement joins TRBV6-4 to TRBJ1-4; D is unresolved. CDR1 is MRHNA, CDR2 SNTAGT, per germline. V dropped 2 bases and J dropped 13 bases, with 11 bases sitting between them. The CDR3 is made up of 12 amino acids.

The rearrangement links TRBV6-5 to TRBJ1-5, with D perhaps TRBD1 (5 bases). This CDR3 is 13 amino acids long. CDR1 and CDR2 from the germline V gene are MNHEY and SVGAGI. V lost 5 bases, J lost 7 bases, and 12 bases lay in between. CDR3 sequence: CASSRRVEQPQHF. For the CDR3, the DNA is TGTGCCAGCAGTCGCAGGGTAGAGCAGCCCCAGCATTTT.